One sample yielded the 10 T cell receptor beta chains listed below, sequenced in a study of beta chain features in type 1 diabetes. Investigators reverse transcribed all isolated RNA, so they sequenced expressed TCRB transcripts. The table came from immunoSEQ multiplex PCR; TCRdb's copy has only in-frame clones and leaves some out. This sample has about 410,000 clones; over 11% occur once, and the top ten carry around 0.035%. The sequencing input was naive CD4+ T cells from blood. These receptors originate from a man aged 25 to 45 in good health.

This clone appeared a few times. V gene TRBV2 combines with J gene TRBJ2-3, with 11 bases identical to TRBD2. Germline-derived CDR1 and CDR2 are SNHLY and FYNNEI. This CDR3 is 16 amino acids long. V lost 6 bases and J lost 2; bases outside the gene matches: 7. DNA for the CDR3: TGTGCCAGCAGCAAGAATAGCGGGGGGGCCACAGATACGCAGTATTTT. It yields the protein CASSKNSGGATDTQYF.

This clone was picked up a small number of times. The rearrangement joins TRBV14 to TRBJ1-1; D gene ambiguous. The CDR3 length is 16 residues. Germline lookup yields CDR1 SGHDN and CDR2 FVKESK. Trimming pared 4 bases from V and 4 bases from J, leaving 19 bases between. The CDR3 sequence is CASSPPVGRGVTEAFF. The CDR3 DNA reads TGTGCCAGCAGCCCCCCCGTGGGGAGAGGAGTCACTGAAGCTTTCTTT.

This sequence joins TRBV6-5 and TRBJ2-3, with 7 nucleotides matching TRBD2. This CDR3 region has 15 residues. The trim removed 6 bases at V and 0 bases at J, leaving 6 bases unmatched. Germline V lookup: CDR1 MNHEY, CDR2 SVGAGI. The CDR3 spells CASRRTSPSTDTQYF. The DNA for the CDR3 is TGTGCCAGCAGACGGACTAGTCCTAGCACAGATACGCAGTATTTT.

This clone appeared a few times. This CDR3 reads CASSSSTDTQYF. In DNA form, the CDR3 reads TGTGCCAGCAGCTCCTCCACAGATACGCAGTATTTT. This rearrangement joins TRBV9 to TRBJ2-3; D call uncertain. Per the germline V gene, CDR1 is SGDLS and CDR2 is YYNGEE. Trimming cost V 4 bases and J 2 bases, with 5 bases left between them. There are 12 residues in the CDR3.

This clone was detected only a few times. One junction end does not reproduce the germline sequence, and a read error may be involved. The chain employs TRBV13 and TRBJ2-3; D is uncertain. The CDR3 is 14 amino acids. Per the germline V gene, CDR1 is PRHDT and CDR2 is FYEKMQ (reference sequence). The CDR3, as DNA: TGTGCCAGCAGATTAGGACCTGGGTCAGATACGCAGTATTTT. Translated, it gives CASRLGPGSDTQYF.

The chain uses TRBV6-6 and TRBJ2-7, with D unresolved. Trimming cost V 2 bases and J 4 bases, with 9 bases left between them. Looked up from germline, CDR1 is MNHNY and CDR2 is SVGAGI (reference sequence). There are 13 residues in the CDR3. CDR3 in amino acids: CASSYLGSYEQYV. The CDR3 region has the DNA TGTGCCAGCAGTTACCTGGGTTCGTACGAGCAGTACGTC.

J is TRBJ1-5 and V is TRBV11-2; D gene unclear. This CDR3 contains 15 residues. V shed 5 bases and J shed 1 base, with 12 bases lying between them. Germline V gives CDR1 SGHAT, CDR2 FQNNGV. This chain's CDR3 is CASSDDGRSNQPQHF. The CDR3 nucleotides read TGTGCCAGCAGCGACGATGGTAGAAGCAATCAGCCCCAGCATTTT. Looking up the rest from reference TRBV11-2 and TRBJ1-5 gives the full variable domain: EAGVAQSPRYKIIEKRQSVAFWCNPISGHATLYWYQQILGQGPKLLIQFQNNGVVDDSQLPKDRFSAERLKGVDSTLKIQPAKLEDSAVYLCASSDDGRSNQPQHFGDGTRLSIL.

J is TRBJ2-7 and V is TRBV27, with TRBD1 matching over 11 bases. The V and J ends lost 5 bases and 7 bases, in that order; junction bases with no gene match: 7. The CDR3 length is 14 residues. The V gene's germline CDR1 is MNHEY and CDR2 SMNVEV (reference sequence). The CDR3 nucleotides read TGTGCCAGCAGTCCGTGGACAGGGGGCGAGGAGCAGTACGTC. Its translation: CASSPWTGGEEQYV.

This clone has only a few counts. This chain uses TRBV7-9 with TRBJ1-1, with D unclear. This CDR3 comprises 15 residues. V dropped 0 bases and J dropped 0 bases, with 8 bases sitting between them. Germline V lookup: CDR1 SEHNR, CDR2 FQNEAQ (reference sequence). The chain's CDR3 is CASSLAERLNTEAFF. The CDR3 DNA follows: TGTGCCAGCAGCTTAGCTGAACGGTTGAACACTGAAGCTTTCTTT.

This clone showed up just a few times. V usage is TRBV9 and J usage is TRBJ2-1; D is uncertain. V lost 3 bases to trimming and J lost 2 bases, with 6 bases between them. The CDR3 runs 13 residues. Germline CDR1 is SGDLS and CDR2 is YYNGEE. The DNA for the CDR3 is TGTGCCAGCAGCGCCTACCCCTACAATGAGCAGTTCTTC. Protein sequence: CASSAYPYNEQFF. Variable domain in full (rest from reference TRBV9 and TRBJ2-1): DSGVTQTPKHLITATGQRVTLRCSPRSGDLSVYWYQQSLDQGLQFLIQYYNGEERAKGNILERFSAQQFPDLHSELNLSSLELGDSALYFCASSAYPYNEQFFGPGTRLTVL.